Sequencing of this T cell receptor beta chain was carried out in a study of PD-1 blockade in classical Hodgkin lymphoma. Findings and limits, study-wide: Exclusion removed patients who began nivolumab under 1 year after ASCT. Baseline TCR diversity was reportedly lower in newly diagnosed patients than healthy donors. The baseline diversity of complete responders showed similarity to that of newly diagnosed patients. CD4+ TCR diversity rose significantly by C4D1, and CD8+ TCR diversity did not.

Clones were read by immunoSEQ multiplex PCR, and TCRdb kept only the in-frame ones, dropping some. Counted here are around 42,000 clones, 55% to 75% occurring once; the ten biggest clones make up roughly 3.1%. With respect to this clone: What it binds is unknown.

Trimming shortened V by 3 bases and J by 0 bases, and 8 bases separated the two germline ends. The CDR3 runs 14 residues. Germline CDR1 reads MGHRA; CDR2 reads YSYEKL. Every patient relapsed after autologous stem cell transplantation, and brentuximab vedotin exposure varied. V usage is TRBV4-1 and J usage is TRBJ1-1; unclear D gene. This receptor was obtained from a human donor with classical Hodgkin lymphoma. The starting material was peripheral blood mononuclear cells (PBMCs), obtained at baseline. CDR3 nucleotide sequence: TGCGCCAGCAGCCATAACCGTTTGAACACTGAAGCTTTCTTT. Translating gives CASSHNRLNTEAFF.